This TCR beta chain was documented in a study of T cells in Graves' hyperthyroidism and ophthalmopathy. This CDR3 has 15 amino acids. The TCR beta CDR3 regions underwent amplification using RNA transcripts as the source. The HTBI primer set drove a first-round RT-PCR of the TCR CDR3. Via MiXCR, TCRdb re-called the multiplex PCR reads, giving one row per CDR3 protein. The sample consists of about 460,000 distinct CDR3 sequences, less than 25% of them appearing once. A remark on this clonotype: At one boundary the junction diverges from the germline segment, which might be a read error.

The sample comprised blood. The TCR originated in a woman aged 70-85 years with Graves' ophthalmopathy. J is TRBJ2-1 and V is TRBV12-3 or TRBV12-4, with 7 bases identical to TRBD2. DNA of the CDR3: TGTGCCAGCAGTTTACTCGGGAGGTCCTGCAATGAGCAGTTCTTC. It specifies CASSLLGRSCNEQFF.